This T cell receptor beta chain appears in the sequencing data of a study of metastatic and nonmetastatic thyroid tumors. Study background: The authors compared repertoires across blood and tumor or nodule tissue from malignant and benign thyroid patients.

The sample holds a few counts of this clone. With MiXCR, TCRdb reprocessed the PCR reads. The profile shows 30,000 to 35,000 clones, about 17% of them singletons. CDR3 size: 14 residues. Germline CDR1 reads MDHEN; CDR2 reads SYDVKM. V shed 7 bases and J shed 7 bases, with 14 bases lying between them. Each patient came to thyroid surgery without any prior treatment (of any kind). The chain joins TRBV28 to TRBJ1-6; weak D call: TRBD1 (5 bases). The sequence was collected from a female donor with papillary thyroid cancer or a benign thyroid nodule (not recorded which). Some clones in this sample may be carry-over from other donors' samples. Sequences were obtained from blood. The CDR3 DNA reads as TGTGCCAGCACCAACGGCGGGGGGAATTCACCCCTCCACTTT. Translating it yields CASTNGGGNSPLHF.